The rows below give T cell receptor beta chains drawn from one sample of a study of blood T cells in healthy people across ages. TCRdb called the 5' RACE reads again in MiXCR, with one record for every CDR3 protein. The sample shows some 710,000 distinct CDR3 sequences, around half of them seen only once. Specimen: blood. The receptor source for this set is an elderly man in good health. CDR3s include the opening cysteine and the closing phenylalanine or tryptophan.

length | V | CDR3
14 | TRBV12-3/TRBV12-4 | CASSSPGINQPQHF
16 | TRBV7-3 | CASRRSGSGAHNEQFF
14 | TRBV7-2 | CASSLRQAGSPLHF
16 | TRBV5-6 | CASSWESGQGAREQFF
13 | TRBV7-8 | CASSRARTTEAFF
16 | TRBV4-3 | CASSQDGAKHGSIQNF
14 | TRBV11-3 | CASSGWAEGNEQFF
14 | TRBV24-1 | CATSLGQGWDEQFF
17 | TRBV15 | CATSRDVAGGRGNEQFF
15 | TRBV10-3 | CAISDGGRTEETQYF
15 | TRBV5-1 | CASSFYRTSGSKQYF
15 | TRBV5-1 | CASSLEVGGNQPQHF
15 | TRBV12-3/TRBV12-4 | CASSPTGGSTGELFF
14 | TRBV6-2/TRBV6-3 | CASSYGGIGNGYTF
16 | TRBV7-2 | CASSFTGTGAHNEQFF
14 | TRBV7-2 | CASSLAGVNRGYTF